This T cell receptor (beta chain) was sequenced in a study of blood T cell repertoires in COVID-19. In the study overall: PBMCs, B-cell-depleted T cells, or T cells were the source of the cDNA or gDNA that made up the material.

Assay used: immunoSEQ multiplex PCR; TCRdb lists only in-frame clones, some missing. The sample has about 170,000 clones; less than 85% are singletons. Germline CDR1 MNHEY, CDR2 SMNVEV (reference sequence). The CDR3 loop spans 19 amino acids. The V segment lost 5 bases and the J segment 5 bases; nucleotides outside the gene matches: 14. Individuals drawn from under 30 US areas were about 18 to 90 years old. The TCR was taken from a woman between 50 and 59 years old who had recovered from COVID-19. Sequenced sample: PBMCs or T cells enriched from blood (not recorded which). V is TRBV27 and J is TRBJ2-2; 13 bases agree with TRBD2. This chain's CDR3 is CASSPPPGTSGARTGELFF. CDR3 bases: TGTGCCAGCAGTCCACCTCCCGGGACTAGCGGGGCTAGGACCGGGGAGCTGTTTTTT.